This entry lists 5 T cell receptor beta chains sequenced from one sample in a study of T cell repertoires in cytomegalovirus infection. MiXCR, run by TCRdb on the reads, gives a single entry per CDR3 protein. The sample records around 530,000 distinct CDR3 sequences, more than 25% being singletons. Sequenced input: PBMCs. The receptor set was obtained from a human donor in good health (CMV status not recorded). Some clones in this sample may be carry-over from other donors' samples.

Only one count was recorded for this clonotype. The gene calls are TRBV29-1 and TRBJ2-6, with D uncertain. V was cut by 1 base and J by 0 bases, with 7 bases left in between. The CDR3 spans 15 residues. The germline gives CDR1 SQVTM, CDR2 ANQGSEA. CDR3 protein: CSVEARRSGANVLTF. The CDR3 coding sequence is TGCAGCGTTGAAGCTAGGCGCTCTGGGGCCAACGTCCTGACTTTC.

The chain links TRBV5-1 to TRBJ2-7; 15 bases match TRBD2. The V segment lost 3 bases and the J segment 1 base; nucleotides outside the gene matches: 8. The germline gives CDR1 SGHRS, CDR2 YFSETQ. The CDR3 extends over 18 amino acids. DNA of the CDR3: TGCGCCAGCAGCTCCGGACTAGCGGGAGGGCTACGGTCCTACGAGCAGTACTTC. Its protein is CASSSGLAGGLRSYEQYF.

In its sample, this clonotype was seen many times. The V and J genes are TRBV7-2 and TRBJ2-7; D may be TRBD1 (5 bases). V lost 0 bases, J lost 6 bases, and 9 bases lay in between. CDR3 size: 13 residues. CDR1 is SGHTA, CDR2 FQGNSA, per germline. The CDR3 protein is CASSLAGASEQYF. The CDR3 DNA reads TGTGCCAGCAGCTTAGCTGGGGCGTCCGAGCAGTACTTC.

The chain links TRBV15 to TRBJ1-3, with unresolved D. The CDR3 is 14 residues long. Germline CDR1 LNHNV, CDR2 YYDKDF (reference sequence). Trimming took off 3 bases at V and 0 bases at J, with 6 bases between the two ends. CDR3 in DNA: TGTGCCACCAGCAGGATCGCCTCTGGAAACACCATATATTTT. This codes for CATSRIASGNTIYF. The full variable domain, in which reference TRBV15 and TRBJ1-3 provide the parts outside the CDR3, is DAMVIQNPRYQVTQFGKPVTLSCSQTLNHNVMYWYQQKSSQAPKLLFHYYDKDFNNEADTPDNFQSRRPNTSFCFLDIRSPGLGDTAMYLCATSRIASGNTIYFGEGSWLTVV.

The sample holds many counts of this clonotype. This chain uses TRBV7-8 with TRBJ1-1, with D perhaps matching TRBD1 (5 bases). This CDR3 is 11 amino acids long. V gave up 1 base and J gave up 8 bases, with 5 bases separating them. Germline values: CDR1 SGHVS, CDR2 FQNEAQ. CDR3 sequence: CASSLGQEAFF. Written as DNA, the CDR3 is TGTGCCAGCAGCTTAGGACAGGAAGCTTTCTTT.